These T cell receptor beta chains were read from a single sample in a study of T cell repertoires in cytomegalovirus infection. Each CDR3 protein gets one entry after TCRdb re-called the reads with MiXCR. This repertoire shows around 230,000 distinct CDR3 sequences, 5% to 8.5% found once; its top ten account for 5.5% to 6.5%. Sequenced sample: PBMCs. These receptors all stem from a human donor in good health (CMV status not recorded). Some clones in this sample may be carry-over from other donors' samples. Both conserved end residues are part of each CDR3. The order of the fields is clone size, V gene, J gene, D gene, CDR3 DNA, CDR3 protein. The D gene is left open where the match is weak. The size field is filled for only some rows; it gives once, few, many or a size class.

>many|TRBV4-2|TRBJ1-5|NA
TGTGCCAGCAGCCAAGATAGTGCCCTGAATCAGCCCCAGCATTTT
CASSQDSALNQPQHF
>many|TRBV20-1|TRBJ2-2|NA
TGCAGTGCTTCCGACAGTACAACCGGGGAGCTGTTTTTT
CSASDSTTGELFF
>NA|TRBV29-1|TRBJ1-5|TRBD1
TGCTGCGTGGGGGACAGCTCTAATCAGCCCCAGCATTTT
CCVGDSSNQPQHF
>many|TRBV28|TRBJ2-1|TRBD2
TGTGCCAGCAGTTTAGCCCGGGGGGTATACAATGAGCAGTTCTTC
CASSLARGVYNEQFF
>many|TRBV20-1|TRBJ2-5|NA
TGCAGTGCTAGAGCGATCCAAGAGACCCAGTACTTC
CSARAIQETQYF
>many|TRBV6-6|TRBJ2-7|NA
TGTGCCAGCAGAAGCTCCCCCGAGATTCTCTCCTACGAGCAGTACTTC
CASRSSPEILSYEQYF
>many|TRBV29-1|TRBJ2-3|TRBD2
TGCAGCGTTGAAGGTCGACTAGCGCCGACGCAGTATTTT
CSVEGRLAPTQYF
>many|TRBV6-2/TRBV6-3|TRBJ2-5|TRBD2
TGTGCCAGCAGTTACGGCAGGACTAGCGCGTTACAAGAGACCCAGTACTTC
CASSYGRTSALQETQYF
>many|TRBV6-6|TRBJ2-3|NA
TGTGCCAGCAGTTACCCGTCGAAGACCGATACGCAGTATTTT
CASSYPSKTDTQYF
>many|TRBV11-2|TRBJ2-1|TRBD1
TGTGCCAGCAGCTCGGGACAGGGCGATGAGCAGTTCTTC
CASSSGQGDEQFF
>many|TRBV29-1|TRBJ2-3|TRBD2
TGCAGCGGCGGACTAGCGGGGGTCACAGATACGCAGTATTTT
CSGGLAGVTDTQYF
>many|TRBV7-2|TRBJ2-5|TRBD1
TGTGCCAGCAGCTTAACGGGACAGGGTAGTCGGGCCCAGTACTTC
CASSLTGQGSRAQYF
>many|TRBV28|TRBJ1-2|NA
TGTGCCAGCAGTTTCAATCAGATCCAAGGCTACACCTTC
CASSFNQIQGYTF
>many|TRBV7-2|TRBJ2-5|TRBD2
TGTGCCAGCGGAGTCCCAAGGGCGGGGGGGGCGGAGACCCAGTACTTC
CASGVPRAGGAETQYF
>many|TRBV28|TRBJ2-1|TRBD1
TGTGCCAGCAGTCCGACAGGGGGCTTCGATGAGCAGTTCTTC
CASSPTGGFDEQFF